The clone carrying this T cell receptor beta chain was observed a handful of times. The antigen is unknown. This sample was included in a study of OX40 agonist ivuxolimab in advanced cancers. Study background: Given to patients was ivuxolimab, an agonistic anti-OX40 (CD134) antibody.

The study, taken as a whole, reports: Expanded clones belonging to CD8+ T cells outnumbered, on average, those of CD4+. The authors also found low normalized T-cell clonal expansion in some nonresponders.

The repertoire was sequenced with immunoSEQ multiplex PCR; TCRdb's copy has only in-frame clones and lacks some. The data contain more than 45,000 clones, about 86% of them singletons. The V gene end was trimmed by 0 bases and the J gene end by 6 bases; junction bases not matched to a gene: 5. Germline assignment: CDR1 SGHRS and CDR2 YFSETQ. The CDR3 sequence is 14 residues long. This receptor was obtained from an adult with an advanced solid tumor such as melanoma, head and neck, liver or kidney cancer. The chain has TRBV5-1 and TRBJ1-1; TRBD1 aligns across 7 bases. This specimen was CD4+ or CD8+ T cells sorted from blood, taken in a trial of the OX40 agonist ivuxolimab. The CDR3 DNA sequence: TGCGCCAGCAGCTTGGGATGGCAGGGGGCTGAAGCTTTCTTT. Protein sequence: CASSLGWQGAEAFF.